This T cell receptor (beta chain) appears in the sequencing data of a study of T cell changes during pregnancy in multiple sclerosis. CDR3 length: 14 residues. V lost 3 bases and J lost 5, with 15 bases in between. Germline CDR1 and CDR2: SGHRS and YFSETQ. Clones were read by immunoSEQ multiplex PCR, and TCRdb kept only the in-frame ones, dropping some. This table holds roughly 79,000 clones, 75% to 95% found once. Sequenced here: CD4+ T cells from peripheral blood mononuclear cells, sampled before pregnancy. The TCR was taken from a female donor with multiple sclerosis, enrolled in a pregnancy study. The chain joins TRBV5-1 to TRBJ2-7; TRBD2 might be the D (5 bases). CDR3 protein: CASSSLGGRDEQYF. CDR3 nucleotide sequence: TGCGCCAGCAGCTCCTTAGGAGGCAGAGACGAGCAGTACTTC.